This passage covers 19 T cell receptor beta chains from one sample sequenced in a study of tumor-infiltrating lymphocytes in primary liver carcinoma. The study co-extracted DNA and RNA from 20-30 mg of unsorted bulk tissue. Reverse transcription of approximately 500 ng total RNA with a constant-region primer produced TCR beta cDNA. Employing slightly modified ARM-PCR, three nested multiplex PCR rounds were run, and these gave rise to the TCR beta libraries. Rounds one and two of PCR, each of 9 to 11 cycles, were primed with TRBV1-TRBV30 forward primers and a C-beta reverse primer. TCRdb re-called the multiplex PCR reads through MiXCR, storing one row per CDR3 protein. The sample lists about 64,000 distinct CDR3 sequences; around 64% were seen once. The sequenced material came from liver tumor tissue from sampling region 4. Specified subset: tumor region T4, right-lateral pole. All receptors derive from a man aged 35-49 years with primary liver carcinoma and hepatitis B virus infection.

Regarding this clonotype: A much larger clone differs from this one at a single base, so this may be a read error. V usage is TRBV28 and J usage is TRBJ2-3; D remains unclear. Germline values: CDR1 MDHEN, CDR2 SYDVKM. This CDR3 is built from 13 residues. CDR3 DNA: TGTGTCAGCAGTTCGACGGACACAGATACGCAGTATTTT. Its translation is CVSSSTDTDTQYF.

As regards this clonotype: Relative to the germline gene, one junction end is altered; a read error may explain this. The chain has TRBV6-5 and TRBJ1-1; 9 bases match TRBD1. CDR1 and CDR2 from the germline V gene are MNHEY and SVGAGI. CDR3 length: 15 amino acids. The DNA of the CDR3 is TGTGCCTGCAGTAAGTCACAGGGGGCGAGGACCGAAGCTTTCTTT. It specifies CACSKSQGARTEAFF.

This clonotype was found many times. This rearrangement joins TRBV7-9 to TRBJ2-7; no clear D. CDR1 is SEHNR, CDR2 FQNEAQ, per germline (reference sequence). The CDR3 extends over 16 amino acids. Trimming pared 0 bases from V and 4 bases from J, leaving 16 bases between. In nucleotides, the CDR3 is TGTGCCAGCAGCTTAGCGTTTGGGTTAGTCGAGTACGAGCAGTACTTC. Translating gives CASSLAFGLVEYEQYF.

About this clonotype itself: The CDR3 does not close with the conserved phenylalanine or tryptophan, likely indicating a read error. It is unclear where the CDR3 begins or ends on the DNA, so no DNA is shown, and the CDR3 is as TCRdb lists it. The CDR3 is CASSQTPGGGKETQHL. The V and J genes are TRBV11-2 and TRBJ2-5; the DNA was not compared with TRBD1, the D call given in the table. In germline, CDR1 is SGHAT, CDR2 FQNNGV. The CDR3 is 16 amino acids in total, end residues counted.

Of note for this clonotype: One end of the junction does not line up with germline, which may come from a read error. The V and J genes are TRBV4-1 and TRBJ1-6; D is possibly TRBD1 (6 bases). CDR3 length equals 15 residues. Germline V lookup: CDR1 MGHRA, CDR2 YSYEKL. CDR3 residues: CAISLVQGPNSPLHF. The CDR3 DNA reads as TGCGCCATCAGCCTCGTCCAGGGGCCCAATTCACCCCTCCACTTT.

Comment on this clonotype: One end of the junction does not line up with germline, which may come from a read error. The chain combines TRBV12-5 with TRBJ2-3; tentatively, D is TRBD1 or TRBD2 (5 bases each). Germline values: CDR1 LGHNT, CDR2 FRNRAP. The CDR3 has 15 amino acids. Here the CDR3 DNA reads TGTGTTAGTGGTTCCGAAGTGGGACGCACAGATACGCAGTACTTT. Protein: CVSGSEVGRTDTQYF. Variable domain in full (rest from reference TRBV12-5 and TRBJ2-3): DARVTQTPRHKVTEMGQEVTMRCQPILGHNTVFWYRQTMMQGLELLAYFRNRAPLDDSGMPKDRFSAEMPDATLATLKIQPSEPRDSAVYFCVSGSEVGRTDTQYFGPGTRLTVL.

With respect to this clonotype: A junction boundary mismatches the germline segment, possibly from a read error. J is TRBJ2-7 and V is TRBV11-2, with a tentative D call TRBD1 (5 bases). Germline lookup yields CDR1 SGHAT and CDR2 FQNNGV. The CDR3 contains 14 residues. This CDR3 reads CASNRTWGSYEQYF. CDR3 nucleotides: TGCGCCAGCAACCGGACATGGGGCTCCTACGAGCAGTACTTC.

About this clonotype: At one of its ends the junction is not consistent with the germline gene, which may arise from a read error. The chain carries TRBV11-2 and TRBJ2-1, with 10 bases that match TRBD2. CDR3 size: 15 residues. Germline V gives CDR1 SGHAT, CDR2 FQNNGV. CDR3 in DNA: TGTACCAGCAGCCCCCAGCGGGAGGGATTGTGTGAGCAGTTGTTC. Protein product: CTSSPQREGLCEQLF.

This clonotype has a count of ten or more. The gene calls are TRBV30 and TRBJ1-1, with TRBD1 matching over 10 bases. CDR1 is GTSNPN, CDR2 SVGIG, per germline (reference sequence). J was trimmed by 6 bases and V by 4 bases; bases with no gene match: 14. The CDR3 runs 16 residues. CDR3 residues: CAWIRDRGHEFAEAFF. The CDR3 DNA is TGTGCCTGGATCCGGGACAGGGGACATGAGTTCGCTGAAGCTTTCTTT.

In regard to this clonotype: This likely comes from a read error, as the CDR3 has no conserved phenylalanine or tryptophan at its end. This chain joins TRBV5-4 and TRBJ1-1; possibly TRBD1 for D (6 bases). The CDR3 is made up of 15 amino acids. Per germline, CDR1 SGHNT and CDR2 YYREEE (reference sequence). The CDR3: CAGRSGGYMNDEAFS. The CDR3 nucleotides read TGTGCCGGCAGATCGGGGGGCTACATGAACGATGAAGCTTTCTCT.

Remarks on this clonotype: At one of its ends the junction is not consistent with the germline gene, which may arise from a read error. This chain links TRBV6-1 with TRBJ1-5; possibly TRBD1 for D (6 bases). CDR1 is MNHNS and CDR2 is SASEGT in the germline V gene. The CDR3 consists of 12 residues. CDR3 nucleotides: TGTGCCTGCGTGAGGGGGACGGGGTCCCAGCTTTTT. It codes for CACVRGTGSQLF.

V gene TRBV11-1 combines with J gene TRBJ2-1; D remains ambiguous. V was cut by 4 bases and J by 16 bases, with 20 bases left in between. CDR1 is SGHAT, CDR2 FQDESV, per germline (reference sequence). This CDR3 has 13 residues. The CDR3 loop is CASSSELYNEHFF. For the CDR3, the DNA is TGTGCCAGCAGCTCAGAATTATACAATGAACACTTCTTC.

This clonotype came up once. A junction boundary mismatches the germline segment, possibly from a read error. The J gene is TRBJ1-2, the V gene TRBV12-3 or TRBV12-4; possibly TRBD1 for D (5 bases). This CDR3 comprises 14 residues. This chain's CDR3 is CTSSWGVANYGYTF. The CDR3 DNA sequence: TGTACCAGCAGTTGGGGGGTAGCTAACTATGGCTACACCTTC.

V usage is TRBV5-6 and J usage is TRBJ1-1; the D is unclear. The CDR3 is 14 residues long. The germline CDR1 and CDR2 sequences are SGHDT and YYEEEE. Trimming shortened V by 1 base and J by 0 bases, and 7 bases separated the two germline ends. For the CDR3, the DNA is TGTGCCAGCAGCTTGCGGGCCTTGAACACTGAAGCTTTCTTT. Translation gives CASSLRALNTEAFF.

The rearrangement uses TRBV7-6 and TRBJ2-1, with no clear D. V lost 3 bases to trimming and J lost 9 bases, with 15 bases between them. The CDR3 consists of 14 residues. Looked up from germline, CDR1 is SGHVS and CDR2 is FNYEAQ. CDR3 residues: CASSLSPVTGEQFF. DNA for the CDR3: TGTGCCAGCAGCTTGAGTCCAGTAACGGGTGAGCAGTTCTTC.

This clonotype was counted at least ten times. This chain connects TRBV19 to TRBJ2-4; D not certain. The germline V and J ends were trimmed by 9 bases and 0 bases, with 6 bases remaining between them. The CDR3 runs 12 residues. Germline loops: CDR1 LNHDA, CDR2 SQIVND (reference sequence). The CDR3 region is CASGLAKNIQYF. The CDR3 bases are TGTGCCAGCGGATTAGCCAAAAACATTCAGTACTTC.

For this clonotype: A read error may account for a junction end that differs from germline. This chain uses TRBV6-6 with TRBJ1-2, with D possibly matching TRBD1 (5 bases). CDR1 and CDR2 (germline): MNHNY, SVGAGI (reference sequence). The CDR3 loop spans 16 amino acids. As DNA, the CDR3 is TGTACCAGCAGCTACTCGGCGGAAACGGGGCGCGTTGACTACACCTTC. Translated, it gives CTSSYSAETGRVDYTF.

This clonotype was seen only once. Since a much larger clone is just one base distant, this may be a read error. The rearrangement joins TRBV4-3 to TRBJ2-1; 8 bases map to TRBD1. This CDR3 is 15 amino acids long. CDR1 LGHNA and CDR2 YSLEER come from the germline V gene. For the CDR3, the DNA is TGCACCAGCAGCCAATTTCAGGGGGCTAGCGATGAGCAGTTCTTC. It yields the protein CTSSQFQGASDEQFF.

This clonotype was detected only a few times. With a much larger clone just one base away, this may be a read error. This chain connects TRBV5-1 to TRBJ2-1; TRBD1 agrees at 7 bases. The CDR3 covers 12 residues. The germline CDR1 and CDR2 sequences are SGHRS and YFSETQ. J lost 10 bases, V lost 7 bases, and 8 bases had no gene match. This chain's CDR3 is CASGSYRGEQFF. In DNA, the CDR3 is TGCGCCAGCGGCTCCTACAGGGGCGAGCAGTTCTTC. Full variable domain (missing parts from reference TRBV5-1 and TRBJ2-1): KAGVTQTPRYLIKTRGQQVTLSCSPISGHRSVSWYQQTPGQGLQFLFEYFSETQRNKGNFPGRFSGRQFSNSRSEMNVSTLELGDSALYLCASGSYRGEQFFGPGTRLTVL.